This TCR beta chain was retrieved from a study of blood T cell repertoires in COVID-19. Turning to the study itself: COVID-19 samples collected from the United States, Italy and Spain covered acute and convalescent phases. T cells, B-cell-depleted T cells, or PBMCs supplied cDNA or gDNA.

This clone was seen once. The germline V gene has CDR1 SGHRS and CDR2 YFSETQ. J lost 4 bases, V lost 3 bases, and 6 bases had no gene match. The CDR3 consists of 15 residues. Measured with immunoSEQ multiplex PCR; TCRdb has only the in-frame clones, and not every one. The sample has more than 95,000 clones; roughly 87% are singletons. This sequence originates from a middle-aged man in a cohort sampled during active COVID-19. This chain connects TRBV5-1 to TRBJ1-1, with 10 positions matching TRBD1. Sequenced material: peripheral blood. CDR3 sequence: CASSSQGQGSTEAFF. CDR3 coding DNA: TGCGCCAGCAGCTCCCAGGGACAGGGGAGCACTGAAGCTTTCTTT. Using reference TRBV5-1 and TRBJ1-1 for the parts outside the CDR3, the full variable domain is KAGVTQTPRYLIKTRGQQVTLSCSPISGHRSVSWYQQTPGQGLQFLFEYFSETQRNKGNFPGRFSGRQFSNSRSEMNVSTLELGDSALYLCASSSQGQGSTEAFFGQGTRLTVV.